A single sample gave rise to the 12 T cell receptor beta chains below, sequenced in a study of T cells in Graves' hyperthyroidism and ophthalmopathy. Amplified regions were TCR beta CDR3 sequences from RNA transcripts. Carried out on the TCR CDR3, a first-round RT-PCR used the HTBI primer set. In TCRdb, the multiplex PCR reads were re-called with MiXCR into one record per CDR3 protein. This sample has around 600,000 distinct CDR3 sequences, with 14% found just once. Specimen: blood. The receptors were gathered from a woman between 18 and 29 years old with Graves' ophthalmopathy.

The chain uses TRBV25-1 and TRBJ1-5; no clear D. The CDR3 sequence is 13 residues long. Germline lookup yields CDR1 MGHDK and CDR2 SYGVNS. Trimming removed 6 bases at V and 9 bases at J, with 15 bases between. The CDR3 sequence: CASRSSGNTPQHF. The CDR3 bases are TGTGCCAGCAGGAGTTCAGGTAATACGCCCCAGCATTTT.

The table lists this clonotype with a few counts. At one end the junction does not follow the germline gene, possibly because of a read error. The gene calls are TRBV5-1 and TRBJ2-5, with TRBD2 matching 13 bases. Germline-derived CDR1 and CDR2 are SGHRS and YFSETQ. CDR3 size: 18 residues. The CDR3 region is CASSLAGLAGDRQGTQYF. The CDR3 nucleotides are TGCGCCAGCAGCTTGGCCGGACTAGCGGGAGATCGGCAAGGGACCCAGTACTTC.

This clonotype was counted many times. The chain couples TRBV6-5 to TRBJ2-5; TRBD2 agrees at 10 bases. The CDR3 contains 16 residues. The trim removed 2 bases at V and 4 bases at J, leaving 7 bases unmatched. Germline CDR1 is MNHEY and CDR2 is SVGAGI. DNA for the CDR3: TGTGCCAGCAGTTACCGGCTAGCGGGAGTTGGAGAGACCCAGTACTTC. Translated: CASSYRLAGVGETQYF.

This clonotype has only a few counts. This may stem from a read error, because a much larger clone lies one nucleotide away. The V gene is TRBV27, the J gene TRBJ1-5; 8 nucleotides align to TRBD1. V trimming: 8 bases; J trimming: 11 bases; junction bases outside the gene matches: 11. The CDR3 is 13 amino acids. Germline CDR1 MNHEY, CDR2 SMNVEV (reference sequence). This chain's CDR3 is CASYGRGHSAQHF. CDR3 coding DNA: TGTGCCAGCTACGGCAGGGGGCATTCGGCCCAGCATTTT.

This clonotype has a count of ten or more. The chain uses TRBV4-2 and TRBJ2-3; TRBD1 agrees at 7 bases. With 5 bases clipped from V and 0 bases from J, the junction kept 8 bases outside the gene matches. Per germline, CDR1 LGHNA and CDR2 YNFKEQ. The CDR3 runs to 16 residues. CDR3 bases: TGTGCCAGCAGCTCTCGACAGGGATCTAGCACAGATACGCAGTATTTT. It yields the protein CASSSRQGSSTDTQYF.

This clonotype was counted many times. This sequence joins TRBV6-2 or TRBV6-3 and TRBJ2-7, with no clear D. Trimming pared 0 bases from V and 0 bases from J, leaving 18 bases between. CDR3 length: 18 residues. Germline V CDR1 and CDR2: MNHEY, SVGEGT. This CDR3 reads CASSYSKEKAPISYEQYF. For the CDR3, the DNA is TGTGCCAGCAGTTACTCGAAAGAAAAAGCCCCAATCTCCTACGAGCAGTACTTC.

This clonotype was observed at least ten times. The chain carries TRBV29-1 and TRBJ2-5; 10 positions agree with TRBD2. CDR1 is SQVTM, CDR2 ANQGSEA, per germline. The CDR3 runs 15 residues. The V and J ends lost 2 bases and 5 bases, in that order; junction bases with no gene match: 8. CDR3: CSVEFLLAGAETQYF. The CDR3 bases are TGCAGCGTTGAATTTCTCCTAGCGGGAGCCGAGACCCAGTACTTC. Looking up the rest from reference TRBV29-1 and TRBJ2-5 gives the full variable domain: SAVISQKPSRDICQRGTSLTIQCQVDSQVTMMFWYRQQPGQSLTLIATANQGSEATYESGFVIDKFPISRPNLTFSTLTVSNMSPEDSSIYLCSVEFLLAGAETQYFGPGTRLLVL.

The chain employs TRBV20-1 and TRBJ1-1, with D unresolved. V was trimmed by 8 bases and J by 7 bases, leaving 8 bases between them. Germline V gives CDR1 DFQATT, CDR2 SNEGSKA (reference sequence). This CDR3 has 9 amino acids. CDR3 protein: CSTSGEAFF. The CDR3 coding sequence is TGCAGTACGAGTGGTGAAGCTTTCTTT.

There are many counts of this clonotype. This chain connects TRBV20-1 to TRBJ2-1; D assignment may be TRBD1 or TRBD2 (5 bases each). With 3 bases removed from V and 0 bases from J, the gap between germline ends came to 12 bases. The CDR3 loop spans 15 amino acids. The V gene's germline CDR1 is DFQATT and CDR2 SNEGSKA (reference sequence). As DNA, the CDR3 is TGCAGTGCTAGTCCCGGGGCCAGCTCCTACAATGAGCAGTTCTTC. Its translation is CSASPGASSYNEQFF.

The gene calls are TRBV10-3 and TRBJ1-3, with unresolved D. Trimming pared 5 bases from V and 8 bases from J, leaving 16 bases between. From germline, CDR1 is ENHRY and CDR2 SYGVKD. The CDR3 has 14 amino acids. CDR3 protein: CAISRESYLDTIYF. Written as DNA, the CDR3 is TGTGCCATCAGTCGGGAGTCCTACTTGGACACCATATATTTT.

In nucleotides, the CDR3 is TGTGCCAGCAGTTTGGACATAGCGGGGGCGCCCCCCAATGAGCAGTTCTTC. This encodes CASSLDIAGAPPNEQFF. This chain joins TRBV6-5 and TRBJ2-1; 9 bases map to TRBD2. V was pared by 4 bases and J by 6 bases, with 13 bases of the junction left unmatched. This CDR3 comprises 17 residues. The germline V gene has CDR1 MNHEY and CDR2 SVGAGI.

This clonotype was picked up many times. The chain links TRBV24-1 to TRBJ2-2; no clear D gene. This CDR3 is built from 14 residues. In germline, CDR1 is KGHDR, CDR2 SFDVKD. Trimming took 0 bases from V and 5 from J, leaving 6 bases between them. CDR3 DNA sequence: TGTGCCACCAGTGATTTGTGGGTTACCGGGGAGCTGTTTTTT. Translation gives CATSDLWVTGELFF.